This paragraph covers one TCR beta chain sequence. The antigen is not known. Germline values: CDR1 LGHNA, CDR2 YNFKEQ. CDR3 length: 14 residues. The data are from a study of beta chain features in type 1 diabetes. Looking at the study overall: Examined across all samples were around 110,000,000 sorted cells. Study-wide results and limits: TCRB CDR3s from Type 1 diabetes patients were moderately but significantly shorter in all four CD4+ subsets.

Expressed TCRB transcripts were sequenced after all isolated RNA was converted to cDNA. Libraries were prepared by immunoSEQ multiplex PCR; TCRdb keeps only in-frame clonotypes and omits some of them. The data contain about 650,000 clones, 9.5% to 15% of them singletons. Via CD45RO/CCR7/CD25/CD127/CD95/CD27, cells of the CD4+ naive, central memory, regulatory and stem cell-like memory subsets were sorted. The rearrangement uses TRBV4-2 and TRBJ2-7; D may be TRBD1 (5 bases). Sequenced input: naive CD4+ T cells from blood. The origin of this receptor is a man aged 25 to 45 with type 1 diabetes. The chain's CDR3 is CGSDLTQGSHEQYF. CDR3 sequence (DNA): TGTGGGTCGGATTTGACTCAGGGAAGCCACGAGCAGTACTTC.